This TCR beta chain is drawn from a study of CD8+ T cells in alopecia areata. Trimming stripped 3 bases from V and 3 bases from J, with 15 bases between. The CDR3 has 16 residues. From germline, CDR1 is MNHNY and CDR2 SVGAGI (reference sequence). Study results and limitations: Lesional scalp, notably in alopecia totalis/universalis, had clonality above that of normal scalp. Mice showed TCR sharing more clearly than patients did, possibly owing to HLA.

Isolated RNA was reverse transcribed into cDNA used as the sequencing template. Here immunoSEQ multiplex PCR was the method, and the copy in TCRdb shows in-frame clones only, minus some. The sample shows under 150,000 clones, around 50% of them seen only once. In regard to this clone: The antigen is undetermined.

The investigators collected lesional scalp punch biopsies and peripheral blood from alopecia areata patients. Isolation of CD4+ and CD8+ T cells from PBMCs was achieved by sorting. Sequenced material: NKG2D-low CD8+ T cells sorted from blood. The receptor was isolated from a human donor with alopecia areata. The genes are TRBV6-6 and TRBJ2-1; a weak D match, TRBD2 (6 bases). CDR3 coding DNA: TGTGCCAGCAGTTATGGTAGCGGAACCCTCTACAATGAGCAGTTCTTC. Its protein product is CASSYGSGTLYNEQFF.